These 18 T cell receptor beta chains originate from one sample sequenced in a study of siplizumab effects on memory and regulatory T cells. Generated by immunoSEQ multiplex PCR, the TCRdb table keeps only in-frame clones and is missing some. The sample holds 85,000 to 130,000 clones, around 90% seen once. Sequencing was performed on CD4+ T cells sorted from blood. All receptors derive from a human donor in good health. Some clones in this sample may be carry-over from other donors' samples.

This chain uses TRBV6-1 with TRBJ2-3, with D maybe TRBD2 (7 bases). V was pared by 6 bases and J by 4 bases, with 17 bases between. In germline, CDR1 is MNHNS, CDR2 SASEGT. This CDR3 spans 15 amino acids. CDR3 DNA sequence: TGTGCCAGCAGCGAAACGAGGGGGAGGGCAGATACGCAGTATTTT. Protein sequence: CASSETRGRADTQYF.

This chain uses TRBV6-6 with TRBJ2-7, with 11 bases matching TRBD2. Germline lookup yields CDR1 MNHNY and CDR2 SVGAGI (reference sequence). This CDR3 contains 15 residues. This chain's CDR3 is CASSLLAGGSYEQYF. The DNA for the CDR3 is TGTGCTTCGTCCCTCCTAGCGGGAGGTAGTTACGAGCAGTACTTC.

A few counts support this clone. The rearrangement joins TRBV5-6 to TRBJ1-4; D unclear. The germline gives CDR1 SGHDT, CDR2 YYEEEE. The CDR3 sequence is 16 residues long. Between the trimmed V and J ends, which lost 2 bases and 0 bases, there was a span of 11 bases. The CDR3 DNA reads as TGTGCCAGCAGCTTCCGCAGTGGATCAACTAATGAAAAACTGTTTTTT. The encoded protein is CASSFRSGSTNEKLFF.

The J gene is TRBJ2-5, the V gene TRBV11-1; 14 nucleotides line up with TRBD2. CDR3 length: 15 residues. V lost 3 bases, J lost 7 bases, and 4 bases stayed unmatched. Germline V gene sequence: CDR1 SGHAT, CDR2 FQDESV (reference sequence). The CDR3 reads CASSLGLAGVGTQYF. CDR3 coding DNA: TGTGCCAGCAGCTTGGGACTAGCGGGAGTGGGGACCCAGTACTTC. Complete variable domain (other parts from reference TRBV11-1 and TRBJ2-5): EAEVAQSPRYKITEKSQAVAFWCDPISGHATLYWYRQILGQGPELLVQFQDESVVDDSQLPKDRFSAERLKGVDSTLKIQPAELGDSAMYLCASSLGLAGVGTQYFGPGTRLLVL.

The chain couples TRBV7-6 to TRBJ2-5; 8 nucleotides line up with TRBD2. Trimming took 0 bases from V and 3 from J; bases not matched to a gene: 6. CDR1 is SGHVS, CDR2 FNYEAQ, per germline. The length of the CDR3 is 16 residues. CDR3 residues: CASSLAALAGKETQYF. The CDR3, as DNA: TGTGCCAGCAGCTTAGCCGCCTTAGCGGGAAAAGAGACCCAGTACTTC.

J is TRBJ1-3 and V is TRBV29-1; D is unresolved. Trimming removed 4 bases at V and 0 bases at J, with 7 bases between. From germline, CDR1 is SQVTM and CDR2 ANQGSEA. The CDR3 loop spans 13 amino acids. In DNA, the CDR3 is TGCAGCGTTGTTCTCCTCTCTGGAAACACCATATATTTT. The encoded protein is CSVVLLSGNTIYF.

This chain joins TRBV5-1 and TRBJ1-1; D gene unclear. The CDR3 has 13 residues. Deletions cut 2 bases from V and 2 bases from J, with 7 bases between. Germline CDR1 and CDR2: SGHRS and YFSETQ. CDR3 nucleotides: TGCGCCAGCAGCTTCGGCGCAAACACTGAAGCTTTCTTT. It translates to CASSFGANTEAFF.

The CDR3 nucleotides read TGTGCCAGCAGAACCTACAGGGGCACTGAAGCTTTCTTT. The encoded protein is CASRTYRGTEAFF. The rearrangement links TRBV27 to TRBJ1-1; 7 bases are a match to TRBD1. CDR3 length: 13 amino acids. Per germline, CDR1 MNHEY and CDR2 SMNVEV (reference sequence). V lost 6 bases and J lost 4; bases outside the gene matches: 5.

The chain recombines TRBV19 with TRBJ2-1; D is unclear. CDR1 and CDR2 (germline): LNHDA, SQIVND (reference sequence). The germline V and J ends were trimmed by 5 bases and 8 bases, with 13 bases remaining between them. This CDR3 has 13 residues. CDR3 protein: CASSWQPGDEQFF. CDR3 coding DNA: TGTGCCAGTAGTTGGCAGCCTGGCGATGAGCAGTTCTTC.

The rearrangement links TRBV5-1 to TRBJ1-5; 10 bases align to TRBD1. CDR1 and CDR2 (germline): SGHRS, YFSETQ. This CDR3 region has 15 residues. Trimming at V came to 0 bases and at J to 4 bases, leaving 1 base not matched to a gene. DNA of the CDR3: TGCGCCAGCAGCTTGGGGACAGGGGGGAATCAGCCCCAGCATTTT. Amino acid sequence: CASSLGTGGNQPQHF.

V and J are TRBV5-1 and TRBJ1-4; tentative D call: TRBD1 (5 bases). Deletions cut 0 bases from V and 7 bases from J, with 16 bases between. The CDR3 length is 16 residues. Germline CDR1 is SGHRS and CDR2 is YFSETQ. The CDR3 nucleotides read TGCGCCAGCAGCTTGGGTGTTGGGGGGTTCGGTGAAAAACTGTTTTTT. As protein: CASSLGVGGFGEKLFF.

This chain uses TRBV10-1 with TRBJ2-2; D gene ambiguous. Trimming stripped 3 bases from V and 5 bases from J, with 10 bases between. The CDR3 has 14 amino acids. From germline, CDR1 is WNHNN and CDR2 SYGVQD (reference sequence). The CDR3 bases are TGCGCCAGCAGTGAAGTCCGGCTTACCGGGGAGCTGTTTTTT. It translates to CASSEVRLTGELFF.

The chain uses TRBV2 and TRBJ1-1; D is unresolved. The CDR3 length is 11 residues. CDR1 SNHLY and CDR2 FYNNEI come from the germline V gene. Trimming removed 4 bases from V and 1 base from J, with 1 base in between. The CDR3 DNA reads as TGTGCCAGCAGTGCGAACACTGAAGCTTTCTTT. Translating gives CASSANTEAFF.

V is TRBV11-2 and J is TRBJ1-1; possible D gene TRBD1, 6 bases. Looked up from germline, CDR1 is SGHAT and CDR2 is FQNNGV. With 2 bases removed from V and 11 bases from J, the gap between germline ends came to 21 bases. CDR3 length equals 15 residues. CDR3: CASSLPGADPGTAFF. CDR3 nucleotides: TGTGCCAGCAGCTTACCGGGGGCGGACCCGGGAACGGCTTTCTTT.

This chain joins TRBV7-9 and TRBJ1-2, with 8 bases lining up with TRBD1. Germline V gene sequence: CDR1 SEHNR, CDR2 FQNEAQ (reference sequence). This CDR3 spans 13 amino acids. With V trimmed by 5 bases and J by 7 bases, 6 bases remained unmatched. The CDR3 region is CASSAQGAAGYTF. In DNA form, the CDR3 reads TGTGCCAGCAGCGCGCAGGGGGCGGCTGGCTACACCTTC.

The V gene is TRBV27, the J gene TRBJ1-6; D possibly corresponds to TRBD1 (5 bases). Germline V gene lookup returns CDR1 MNHEY and CDR2 SMNVEV (reference sequence). The germline V and J ends were trimmed by 3 bases and 4 bases, with 7 bases remaining between them. This CDR3 is built from 14 residues. CDR3 loop: CASSLGPYNSPLHF. DNA of the CDR3: TGTGCCAGCAGTTTGGGACCTTATAATTCACCCCTCCACTTT.

The chain links TRBV7-9 to TRBJ2-6, with a possible D match to TRBD1 (6 bases). V lost 1 base, J lost 0 bases, and 13 bases lay in between. The V gene's germline CDR1 is SEHNR and CDR2 FQNEAQ (reference sequence). The length of the CDR3 is 18 residues. This CDR3 reads CASSLVGATRSGANVLTF. The CDR3, as DNA: TGTGCCAGCAGCTTAGTGGGGGCGACTCGCTCTGGGGCCAACGTCCTGACTTTC.

The V call is TRBV21-1, the J call TRBJ2-7; TRBD1, the table's D call, was not compared with the DNA. TRBV21-1 is a recognized pseudogene. The length of the CDR3 is 14 residues. Here the CDR3 reads CASLGGRGLYEQYF. CDR3 in DNA: TGTGCCAGCCTCGGTGGCAGGGGGCTTTACGAGCAGTACTTC.